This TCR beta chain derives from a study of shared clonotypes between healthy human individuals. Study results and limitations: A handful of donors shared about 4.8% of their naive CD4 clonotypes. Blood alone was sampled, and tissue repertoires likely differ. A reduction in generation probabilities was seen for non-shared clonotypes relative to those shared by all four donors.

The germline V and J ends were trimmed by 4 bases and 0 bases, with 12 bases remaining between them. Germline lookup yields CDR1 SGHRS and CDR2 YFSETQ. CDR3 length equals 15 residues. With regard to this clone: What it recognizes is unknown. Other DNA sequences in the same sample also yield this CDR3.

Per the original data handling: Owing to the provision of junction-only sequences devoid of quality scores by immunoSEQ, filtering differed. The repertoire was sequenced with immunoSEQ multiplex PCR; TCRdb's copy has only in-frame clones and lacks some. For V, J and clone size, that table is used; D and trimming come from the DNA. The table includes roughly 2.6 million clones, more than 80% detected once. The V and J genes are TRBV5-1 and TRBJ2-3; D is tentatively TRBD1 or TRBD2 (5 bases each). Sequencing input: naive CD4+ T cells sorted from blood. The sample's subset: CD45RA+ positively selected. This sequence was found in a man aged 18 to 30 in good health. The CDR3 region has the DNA TGCGCCAGCAGCCGAGGGGCCCCTAGCACAGATACGCAGTATTTT. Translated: CASSRGAPSTDTQYF.